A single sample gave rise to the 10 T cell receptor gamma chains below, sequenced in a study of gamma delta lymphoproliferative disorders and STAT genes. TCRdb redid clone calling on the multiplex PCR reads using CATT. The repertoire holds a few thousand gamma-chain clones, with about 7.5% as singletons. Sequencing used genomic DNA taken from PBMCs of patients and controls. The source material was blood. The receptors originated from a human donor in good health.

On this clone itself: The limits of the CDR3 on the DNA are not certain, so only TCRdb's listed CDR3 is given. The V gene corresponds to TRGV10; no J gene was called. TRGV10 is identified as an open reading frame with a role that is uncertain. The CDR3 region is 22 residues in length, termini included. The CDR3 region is CAAWVFLITAIRNFSLAVEQHF.

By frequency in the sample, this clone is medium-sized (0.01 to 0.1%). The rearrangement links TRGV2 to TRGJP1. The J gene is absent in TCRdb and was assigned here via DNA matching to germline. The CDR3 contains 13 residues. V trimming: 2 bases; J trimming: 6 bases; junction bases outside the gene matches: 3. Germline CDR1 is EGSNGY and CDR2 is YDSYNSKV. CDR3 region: CATWDAAGWFKIF. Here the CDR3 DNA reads TGTGCCACCTGGGACGCCGCTGGTTGGTTCAAGATATTT.

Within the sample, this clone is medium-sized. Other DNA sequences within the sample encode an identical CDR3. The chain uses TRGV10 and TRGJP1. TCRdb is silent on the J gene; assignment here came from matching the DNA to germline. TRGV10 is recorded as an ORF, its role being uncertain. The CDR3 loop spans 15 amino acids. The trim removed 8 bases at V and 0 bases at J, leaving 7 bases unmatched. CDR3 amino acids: CAAWDPYTTGWFKIF. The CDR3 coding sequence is TGTGCTGCGTGGGATCCTTATACCACTGGTTGGTTCAAGATATTT.

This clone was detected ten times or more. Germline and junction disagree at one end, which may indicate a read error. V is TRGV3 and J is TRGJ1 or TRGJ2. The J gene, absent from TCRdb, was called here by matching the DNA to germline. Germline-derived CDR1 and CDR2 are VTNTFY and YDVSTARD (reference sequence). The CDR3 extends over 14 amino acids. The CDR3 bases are TGTGCCATCTGGGACAGGCAAGAGGATCATAAGAAACTCTTT. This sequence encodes CAIWDRQEDHKKLF.

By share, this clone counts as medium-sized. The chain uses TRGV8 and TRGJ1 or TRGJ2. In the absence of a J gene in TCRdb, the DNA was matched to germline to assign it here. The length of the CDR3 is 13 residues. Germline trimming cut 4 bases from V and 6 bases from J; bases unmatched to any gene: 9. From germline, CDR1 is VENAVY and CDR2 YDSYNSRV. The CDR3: CATWEMGFYKKLF. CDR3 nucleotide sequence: TGTGCCACCTGGGAAATGGGTTTTTATAAGAAACTCTTT.

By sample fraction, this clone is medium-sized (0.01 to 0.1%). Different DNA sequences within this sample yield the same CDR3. The CDR3 sequence: CATWDRRTTGWFKIF. Written as DNA, the CDR3 is TGTGCCACCTGGGATAGACGGACCACTGGTTGGTTCAAGATATTT. The chain recombines TRGV8 with TRGJP1. No J gene was available from TCRdb, and it was assigned here by a germline match of the DNA. Germline loops: CDR1 VENAVY, CDR2 YDSYNSRV. V lost 1 base, J lost 2 bases, and 4 bases stayed unmatched. This CDR3 has 15 amino acids.

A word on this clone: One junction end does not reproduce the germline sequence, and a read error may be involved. CDR3 DNA: TGTGCCTCCTGGGACAGGGAGGGAGGGGCTTATTATAAGAAACTCTTT. It is translated as CASWDREGGAYYKKLF. The chain combines TRGV1 with TRGJ1 or TRGJ2. The J gene, left out of TCRdb, was set here by checking the DNA against germline. TRGV1 belongs to the ORF category, with a function that is uncertain. The CDR3 is 16 amino acids.

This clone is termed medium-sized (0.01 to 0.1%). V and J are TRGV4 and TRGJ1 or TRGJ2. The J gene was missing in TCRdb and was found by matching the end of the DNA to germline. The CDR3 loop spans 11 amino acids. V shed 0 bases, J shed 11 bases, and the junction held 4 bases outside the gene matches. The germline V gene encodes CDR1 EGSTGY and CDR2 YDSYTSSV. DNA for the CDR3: TGTGCCACCTGGGATGGGCAGGAGAAACTCTTT. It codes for CATWDGQEKLF.

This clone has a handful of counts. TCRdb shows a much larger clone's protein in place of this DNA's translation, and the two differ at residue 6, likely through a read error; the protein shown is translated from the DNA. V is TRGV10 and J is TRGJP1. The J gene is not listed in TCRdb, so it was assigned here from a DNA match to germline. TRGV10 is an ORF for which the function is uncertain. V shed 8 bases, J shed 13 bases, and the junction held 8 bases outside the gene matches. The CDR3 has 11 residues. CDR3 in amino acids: CAAWATSFKIF. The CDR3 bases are TGTGCTGCGTGGGCTACCTCGTTCAAGATATTT.

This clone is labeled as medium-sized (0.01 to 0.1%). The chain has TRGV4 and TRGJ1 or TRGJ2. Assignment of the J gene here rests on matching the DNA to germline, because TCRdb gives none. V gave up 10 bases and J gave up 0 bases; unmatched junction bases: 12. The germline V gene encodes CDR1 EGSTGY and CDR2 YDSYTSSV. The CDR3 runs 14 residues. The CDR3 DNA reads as TGTGCCACTTACCATTCAAGGAATTATTATAAGAAACTCTTT. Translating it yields CATYHSRNYYKKLF.